A selection of T cell receptor beta chains follows, all from one sample in a study of T cells in Graves' hyperthyroidism and ophthalmopathy. In TCRdb, the multiplex PCR reads were re-called with MiXCR into one record per CDR3 protein. The data show about 740,000 distinct CDR3 sequences, with around 13% seen just once and about 10% held by the top ten. Material: blood. These receptors were collected from a woman aged 18-35 years with Graves' hyperthyroidism. CDR3s include the opening cysteine and the closing phenylalanine or tryptophan. D genes are given only for firm matches. For some rows the clone size is stated as once, few or many, or as a class when expanded; others skip it.

j_gene: TRBJ2-1
v_gene: TRBV29-1
abundance: few
d_gene: -
CDR3nt: TGCACCCGCGGCCAGAGAGGATACAATGAGCAGTTCTTC
CDR3aa: CTRGQRGYNEQFF

j_gene: TRBJ1-1
v_gene: TRBV9
abundance: many
d_gene: -
CDR3nt: TGTGCCAGCAGCGTAGCTGACCGATTGAACACTGAAGCTTTCTTT
CDR3aa: CASSVADRLNTEAFF

j_gene: TRBJ1-4
v_gene: TRBV2
abundance: many
d_gene: -
CDR3nt: TGTGCCAGCGAGAACAGAGATAATGAAAAACTGTTTTTT
CDR3aa: CASENRDNEKLFF

j_gene: TRBJ1-1
v_gene: TRBV7-2
abundance: many
d_gene: -
CDR3nt: TGTGCCAGCAGCCAAAGTTTATTTAGGAACACTGAAGCTTTCTTT
CDR3aa: CASSQSLFRNTEAFF

j_gene: TRBJ2-2
v_gene: TRBV24-1
abundance: once
d_gene: -
CDR3nt: TGTGCCACCAGCGATGCGGGGATGAACACCGGGGAGCTGTTTTTT
CDR3aa: CATSDAGMNTGELFF

j_gene: TRBJ1-5
v_gene: TRBV2
abundance: many
d_gene: -
CDR3nt: TGTGCCAGCAGTGCGATCAGGGGAGGAGGTCAGCCCCAGCATTTT
CDR3aa: CASSAIRGGGQPQHF

j_gene: TRBJ2-6
v_gene: TRBV30
abundance: -
d_gene: TRBD1
CDR3nt: TGTGCCTGGCTCCACACAGGGGGCTTTTTTCTCTCTGGGGCCAACGTCCTGACTTTC
CDR3aa: CAWLHTGGFFLSGANVLTF

j_gene: TRBJ1-2
v_gene: TRBV30
abundance: few
d_gene: -
CDR3nt: TGTGCCTGGACCCTGCAGGCTACTAACTATGGCTACACCTTC
CDR3aa: CAWTLQATNYGYTF

j_gene: TRBJ2-1
v_gene: TRBV13
abundance: many
d_gene: -
CDR3nt: TGTGCCAGCAGCCGTAGAGTTCGCAATGAGCAGTTCTTC
CDR3aa: CASSRRVRNEQFF

j_gene: TRBJ2-2
v_gene: TRBV6-2/TRBV6-3
abundance: -
d_gene: TRBD2
CDR3nt: TGTGCCAGCAGTTTGATAGCGGGCACCGGGGAGCTGTTTTTT
CDR3aa: CASSLIAGTGELFF

j_gene: TRBJ1-5
v_gene: TRBV18
abundance: many
d_gene: TRBD1
CDR3nt: TGTGCCAGCTCACTTACGGACAGGGAGAGCCAGCCCCAGCATTTT
CDR3aa: CASSLTDRESQPQHF

j_gene: TRBJ2-3
v_gene: TRBV6-1
abundance: -
d_gene: -
CDR3nt: TGTGCCAGCAGGTCCAACAGGGCTAGCACAGATACGCAGTATTTT
CDR3aa: CASRSNRASTDTQYF

j_gene: TRBJ2-3
v_gene: TRBV7-8
abundance: few
d_gene: -
CDR3nt: TGTGCCAGCAGCCGATTTGGGACCCGAGAACTCACAGATACGCAGTATTTT
CDR3aa: CASSRFGTRELTDTQYF

j_gene: TRBJ2-5
v_gene: TRBV7-7
abundance: -
d_gene: -
CDR3nt: TGTGCCAGCAGCCGACACGGGGAGGAGACGACCCAGTACTTC
CDR3aa: CASSRHGEETTQYF

j_gene: TRBJ1-5
v_gene: TRBV27
abundance: many
d_gene: -
CDR3nt: TGTGCCAGCAGTTCACTGGACCAGAATCAGCCCCAGCATTTT
CDR3aa: CASSSLDQNQPQHF

j_gene: TRBJ2-7
v_gene: TRBV28
abundance: many
d_gene: -
CDR3nt: TGTGCCAGCAGCGAACCGGCTGCCGAGCAGTACTTC
CDR3aa: CASSEPAAEQYF

j_gene: TRBJ2-1
v_gene: TRBV24-1
abundance: -
d_gene: -
CDR3nt: TGTGCCACCAGTGATTTGTCTGGGTACAATGAGCAGTTCTTC
CDR3aa: CATSDLSGYNEQFF

j_gene: TRBJ2-7
v_gene: TRBV6-5
abundance: -
d_gene: -
CDR3nt: TGTGCCAGCAGTTGCGGTTTCTACGAGCAGTACTTC
CDR3aa: CASSCGFYEQYF

j_gene: TRBJ2-7
v_gene: TRBV19
abundance: few
d_gene: TRBD1
CDR3nt: TGTGCCAGTAGCGTCGCCGACAGGGTGACCTACGAGCAGTACTTC
CDR3aa: CASSVADRVTYEQYF

j_gene: TRBJ2-4
v_gene: TRBV7-2
abundance: many
d_gene: -
CDR3nt: TGTGCCCTCGGCGCAGGCGCCGGCGACATTCAGTACTTC
CDR3aa: CALGAGAGDIQYF

j_gene: TRBJ1-2
v_gene: TRBV28
abundance: few
d_gene: -
CDR3nt: TGTGCCAGCAGTTTGGGGGGCTTAGAGGGCTACACCTTC
CDR3aa: CASSLGGLEGYTF

j_gene: TRBJ2-1
v_gene: TRBV20-1
abundance: many
d_gene: -
CDR3nt: TGCAGTGCTAGGGCCAGTAATGAGCAGTTCTTC
CDR3aa: CSARASNEQFF

j_gene: TRBJ2-7
v_gene: TRBV6-1
abundance: many
d_gene: -
CDR3nt: TGTGCCAGCAGTGAATGGGAATCGGCTGGGATATCCTACGAGCAGTACTTC
CDR3aa: CASSEWESAGISYEQYF

j_gene: TRBJ2-1
v_gene: TRBV7-9
abundance: many
d_gene: TRBD2
CDR3nt: TGTGCCAGCAGCTTAGGGCGACTAGCGGAGGCCAATGAGCAGTTCTTC
CDR3aa: CASSLGRLAEANEQFF